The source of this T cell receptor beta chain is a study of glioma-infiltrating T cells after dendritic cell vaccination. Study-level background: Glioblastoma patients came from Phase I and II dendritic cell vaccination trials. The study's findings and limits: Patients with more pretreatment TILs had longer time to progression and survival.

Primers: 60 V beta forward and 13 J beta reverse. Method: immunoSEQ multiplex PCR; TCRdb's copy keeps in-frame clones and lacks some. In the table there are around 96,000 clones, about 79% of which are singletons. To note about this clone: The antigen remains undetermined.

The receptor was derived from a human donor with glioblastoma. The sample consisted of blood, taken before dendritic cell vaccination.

The CDR3 bases are TGCAGCGTTAGCAGGGATCTCGGAAACACCATATATTTT. Translated, it gives CSVSRDLGNTIYF. This chain uses TRBV29-1 with TRBJ1-3; TRBD1 is a possible D gene (5 bases). The length of the CDR3 is 13 residues. V was shortened by 5 bases and J by 4 bases, with 12 bases between the two germline ends. Germline V CDR1 and CDR2: SQVTM, ANQGSEA.